Shown below are 22 T cell receptor beta chains from a single sample sequenced in a study of control samples from healthy donors and cancer patients. The data were produced by immunoSEQ multiplex PCR, yet TCRdb's version contains in-frame clones alone and is incomplete. In the table there are fewer than 100,000 clones, about 88% of which are singletons. Source material: blood. Receptor source: a woman aged 45 to 65 in good health.

The chain combines TRBV5-4 with TRBJ2-1; 11 positions match TRBD2. This CDR3 contains 15 residues. Germline CDR1 SGHNT, CDR2 YYREEE (reference sequence). The V segment lost 6 bases and the J segment 9 bases; nucleotides outside the gene matches: 11. The CDR3, as DNA: TGTGCCAGCACCGTAGCGGGGGGGCTAATTGGTGAGCAGTTCTTC. It translates to CASTVAGGLIGEQFF. Full variable domain (remainder filled in from reference TRBV5-4 and TRBJ2-1): ETGVTQSPTHLIKTRGQQVTLRCSSQSGHNTVSWYQQALGQGPQFIFQYYREEENGRGNFPPRFSGLQFPNYSSELNVNALELDDSALYLCASTVAGGLIGEQFFGPGTRLTVL.

The V call is TRBV6-1, the J call TRBJ1-2; 7 positions match TRBD1. V trimming: 0 bases; J trimming: 13 bases; junction bases outside the gene matches: 5. The CDR3 has 12 residues. CDR1 and CDR2 (germline): MNHNS, SASEGT. The CDR3 sequence: CASSEAGRGVTF. In DNA form, the CDR3 reads TGTGCCAGCAGTGAAGCGGGCAGGGGGGTCACCTTC.

The chain links TRBV12-3 or TRBV12-4 to TRBJ2-1; unclear D gene. The V and J ends lost 6 bases and 9 bases respectively, with 6 bases between them. This CDR3 is 10 amino acids long. DNA of the CDR3: TGTGCCAGCAGGGTTGGTGAGCAGTTCTTC. Encoded protein: CASRVGEQFF.

The V gene is TRBV11-2, the J gene TRBJ1-1; D is undetermined. The CDR3 has 11 residues. Germline CDR1 is SGHAT and CDR2 is FQNNGV. Trimming removed 0 bases at V and 5 bases at J, with 1 base between. CDR3 bases: TGTGCCAGCAGCTTAGAAACTGAAGCTTTCTTT. Translation: CASSLETEAFF.

J is TRBJ1-1 and V is TRBV6-1; TRBD1 matches at 10 bases. CDR3 length: 17 residues. J gave up 0 bases and V 4 bases, and 8 bases lay outside the gene matches. Looked up from germline, CDR1 is MNHNS and CDR2 is SASEGT. CDR3 amino acids: CASSGARGQGLNTEAFF. CDR3 coding DNA: TGTGCCAGCAGTGGGGCCAGGGGACAGGGGTTGAACACTGAAGCTTTCTTT.

V usage is TRBV3-1 (or the pseudogene TRBV3-2) and J usage is TRBJ2-5, with D hard to call. V was clipped by 1 base and J by 2 bases, with 14 bases between them. The CDR3 loop spans 16 amino acids. Germline CDR1 LGHDT, CDR2 YNNKEL (reference sequence). For the CDR3, the DNA is TGTGCCAGCAGCCAAGTATTAGGTGGGTCTCAAGAGACCCAGTACTTC. Protein product: CASSQVLGGSQETQYF.

The chain employs TRBV4-2 and TRBJ2-7; D might be TRBD1 (6 bases). The CDR3 has 15 residues. The V end lost 3 bases, the J end lost 3 bases, and 15 bases lay between the germline ends. Looked up from germline, CDR1 is LGHNA and CDR2 is YNFKEQ. The CDR3 nucleotides are TGTGCCAGCAGCCAGACAGGAGCACTAAACTACGAGCAGTACTTC. This encodes CASSQTGALNYEQYF.

The V gene is TRBV14, the J gene TRBJ1-3; D unclear. The V and J ends lost 0 bases and 0 bases respectively, with 9 bases between them. CDR1 is SGHDN, CDR2 FVKESK, per germline. The length of the CDR3 is 16 residues. CDR3 sequence reads: CASSQDIPSSGNTIYF. CDR3 nucleotide sequence: TGTGCCAGCAGCCAAGATATTCCGAGCTCTGGAAACACCATATATTTT.

This chain links TRBV21-1 with TRBJ2-1; TRBD2, the table's D call, was not compared with the DNA. TRBV21-1 is labeled a pseudogene. The CDR3 sequence is 18 residues long. The CDR3 here is CASTDGTSGGVYYNEQFF. CDR3 nucleotide sequence: TGTGCCAGCACCGACGGGACTAGCGGGGGAGTATATTACAATGAGCAGTTCTTC.

This clone turned up a few times. The chain carries TRBV6-5 and TRBJ1-1, with D unresolved. Per germline, CDR1 MNHEY and CDR2 SVGAGI. The CDR3 covers 13 residues. Trimming shortened V by 6 bases and J by 1 base, and 9 bases separated the two germline ends. CDR3 region: CASRVRGNTEAFF. As DNA, the CDR3 is TGTGCCAGCAGGGTCCGGGGGAACACTGAAGCTTTCTTT.

The chain links TRBV14 to TRBJ2-7, with no clear D. The germline gives CDR1 SGHDN, CDR2 FVKESK. This CDR3 spans 11 amino acids. V dropped 0 bases and J dropped 6 bases, with 3 bases sitting between them. CDR3 sequence reads: CASSQEVEQYF. Written as DNA, the CDR3 is TGTGCCAGCAGCCAAGAGGTCGAGCAGTACTTC.

V and J are TRBV5-5 and TRBJ2-1; D not resolved. V lost 0 bases and J 4 bases, leaving 11 bases between the germline ends. Germline lookup yields CDR1 SGHKS and CDR2 YYEKEE (reference sequence). The CDR3 contains 15 residues. CDR3 protein: CASSLAGSGYNEQFF. The CDR3 DNA is TGTGCCAGCAGCTTGGCCGGGTCGGGTTACAATGAGCAGTTCTTC.

J is TRBJ1-1 and V is TRBV12-3 or TRBV12-4; D not resolved. The CDR3 consists of 13 residues. The V gene lost 3 bases and the J gene lost 4 bases, with 9 bases spanning the gap. CDR3 sequence reads: CASSLKGITEAFF. For the CDR3, the DNA is TGTGCCAGCAGTTTGAAGGGAATCACTGAAGCTTTCTTT.

This clone was seen a handful of times. This specimen includes other DNA sequences encoding the same CDR3. The chain has TRBV9 and TRBJ1-3; D unresolved. This CDR3 has 15 amino acids. The germline V gene encodes CDR1 SGDLS and CDR2 YYNGEE. V lost 0 bases to trimming and J lost 0 bases, with 7 bases between them. The CDR3 nucleotides read TGTGCCAGCAGCGTAGATACAGCCTCTGGAAACACCATATATTTT. Translating it yields CASSVDTASGNTIYF.

The chain is built from TRBV3-1 (or the pseudogene TRBV3-2) and TRBJ1-2; D might be TRBD1 (5 bases). CDR3 length equals 14 residues. The germline V and J ends were trimmed by 5 bases and 5 bases, with 15 bases remaining between them. The V gene's germline CDR1 is LGHDT and CDR2 YNNKEL (reference sequence). The CDR3 DNA reads as TGTGCCAGCAGCGCCCGCCAGGGATTTTATGGCTACACCTTC. Translating it yields CASSARQGFYGYTF.

The gene calls are TRBV3-1 (or the pseudogene TRBV3-2) and TRBJ2-3; D remains ambiguous. Germline V gene sequence: CDR1 LGHDT, CDR2 YNNKEL (reference sequence). Trimming removed 4 bases from V and 5 bases from J, with 4 bases in between. This CDR3 has 11 residues. The chain's CDR3 is CASSLKDTQYF. In DNA, the CDR3 is TGTGCCAGCAGCCTCAAAGATACGCAGTATTTT.

The rearrangement joins TRBV7-9 to TRBJ1-3; no firm D call. The germline V gene has CDR1 SEHNR and CDR2 FQNEAQ (reference sequence). There are 15 residues in the CDR3. Trimming removed 4 bases at V and 1 base at J, with 11 bases between. CDR3: CASSSRGISGNTIYF. The CDR3, as DNA: TGTGCCAGCAGCTCAAGAGGAATTTCTGGAAACACCATATATTTT.

This CDR3 is CASSVTELAFF. CDR3 in DNA: TGTGCCAGCAGCGTGACAGAACTAGCTTTCTTT. The J gene is TRBJ1-1, the V gene TRBV7-9, with TRBD1 as a possible D gene (5 bases). This CDR3 has 11 residues. Germline CDR1 and CDR2: SEHNR and FQNEAQ (reference sequence). V dropped 5 bases and J dropped 10 bases, with 11 bases sitting between them.

This clone has a single count. The chain employs TRBV27 and TRBJ2-1; 12 bases line up with TRBD1. V dropped 2 bases and J dropped 12; count of bases not matched to a gene: 5. Germline V gene sequence: CDR1 MNHEY, CDR2 SMNVEV (reference sequence). CDR3 length: 14 amino acids. CDR3 nucleotide sequence: TGTGCCAGCAGTTTAGGGACAGGGGGCGTTGGGCAGTTCTTC. It translates to CASSLGTGGVGQFF.

The chain combines TRBV2 with TRBJ1-6; D gene ambiguous. Germline V CDR1 and CDR2: SNHLY, FYNNEI. CDR3 length: 15 amino acids. Trimming left V 4 bases short and J 4 bases short, with 11 bases between. This CDR3 is CASSGLGVYNSPLHF. The CDR3 DNA reads as TGTGCCAGCAGTGGTCTGGGAGTTTATAATTCACCCCTCCACTTT. Combining the CDR3 with reference TRBV2 and TRBJ1-6 gives the whole variable domain EPEVTQTPSHQVTQMGQEVILRCVPISNHLYFYWYRQILGQKVEFLVSFYNNEISEKSEIFDDQFSVERPDGSNFTLKIRSTKLEDSAMYFCASSGLGVYNSPLHFGNGTRLTVT.

CDR3 DNA sequence: TGTGCCAGCAGCTTAACTATCACAGATACGCAGTATTTT. The encoded protein is CASSLTITDTQYF. This chain joins TRBV7-2 and TRBJ2-3; D uncertain. Germline V gene lookup returns CDR1 SGHTA and CDR2 FQGNSA. V was shortened by 2 bases and J by 2 bases, with 5 bases between the two germline ends. The CDR3 consists of 13 residues.

This chain joins TRBV3-1 (or the pseudogene TRBV3-2) and TRBJ2-3, with D possibly matching TRBD1 (5 bases). This CDR3 region has 15 residues. V lost 1 base to trimming and J lost 2 bases, with 10 bases between them. Germline values: CDR1 LGHDT, CDR2 YNNKEL (reference sequence). CDR3 DNA sequence: TGTGCCAGCAGCCAAGGGGGCCTAAACACAGATACGCAGTATTTT. It codes for CASSQGGLNTDTQYF.